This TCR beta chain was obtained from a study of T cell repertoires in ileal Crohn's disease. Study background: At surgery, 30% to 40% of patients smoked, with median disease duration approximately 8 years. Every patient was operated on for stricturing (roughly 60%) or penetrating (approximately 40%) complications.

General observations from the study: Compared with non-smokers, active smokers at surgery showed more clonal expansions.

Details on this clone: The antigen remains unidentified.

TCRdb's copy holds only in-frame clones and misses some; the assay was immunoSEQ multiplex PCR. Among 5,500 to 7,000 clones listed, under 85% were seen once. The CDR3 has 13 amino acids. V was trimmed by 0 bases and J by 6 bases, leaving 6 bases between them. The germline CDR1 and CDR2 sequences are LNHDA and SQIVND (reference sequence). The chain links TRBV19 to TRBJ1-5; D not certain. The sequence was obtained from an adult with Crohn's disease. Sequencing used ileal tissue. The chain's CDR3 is CASSIERSQPQHF. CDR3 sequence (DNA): TGTGCCAGTAGTATAGAACGAAGTCAGCCCCAGCATTTT.